This T cell receptor beta chain was recovered during a study of tumor and adjacent non-tumor tissue in lung cancer. Study-wide results and caveats: Significantly higher TCR diversity was found in tumor than normal lung.

Three rounds of nested PCR, following a modified ARM-PCR protocol, produced the TCRbeta library. TCRdb recomputed calls from the multiplex PCR reads with MiXCR, one row per CDR3 protein. This table has approximately 65,000 distinct CDR3 sequences, 60% appearing once. Details on this clonotype: Its antigen remains unknown.

J lost 3 bases, V lost 6 bases, and 6 bases had no gene match. Germline V gene data show CDR1 as SGHRS and CDR2 as YFSETQ. The CDR3 loop spans 14 amino acids. No cell sorting was done before RNA was extracted from the tissue. This clonotype was sampled from a man in his forties or fifties with non-small cell lung cancer. The rearrangement links TRBV5-1 to TRBJ2-3; TRBD2 matches 8 bases. Sequenced: lung tumor tissue. CDR3 bases: TGCGCCAGCATCCGACTAGCGACTACAGATACGCAGTATTTT. This gives the protein CASIRLATTDTQYF.